This paragraph covers one T cell receptor beta chain sequence. Relative to the germline gene, one junction end is altered; a read error may explain this. This entry comes from a study of blood T cell repertoires in COVID-19. Across the whole study: In each case, the material was cDNA or gDNA derived from T cells, B-cell-depleted T cells, or PBMCs.

The length of the CDR3 is 15 residues. Germline V gene lookup returns CDR1 SSHAT and CDR2 FNYEAQ (reference sequence). The data were produced by immunoSEQ multiplex PCR, yet TCRdb's version contains in-frame clones alone and is incomplete. The sample shows around 300,000 clones, roughly 88% of them seen only once. The genes are TRBV7-7 and TRBJ2-1, with 7 positions matching TRBD1. The sequence was obtained from a woman aged 45-59 years with active or convalescent COVID-19. The sequencing sample was made of peripheral blood. The CDR3 spells CASSLEGAAYNEQFF. CDR3 sequence (DNA): TGTGCTAGCAGCTTAGAGGGGGCGGCCTACAATGAGCAGTTCTTC.